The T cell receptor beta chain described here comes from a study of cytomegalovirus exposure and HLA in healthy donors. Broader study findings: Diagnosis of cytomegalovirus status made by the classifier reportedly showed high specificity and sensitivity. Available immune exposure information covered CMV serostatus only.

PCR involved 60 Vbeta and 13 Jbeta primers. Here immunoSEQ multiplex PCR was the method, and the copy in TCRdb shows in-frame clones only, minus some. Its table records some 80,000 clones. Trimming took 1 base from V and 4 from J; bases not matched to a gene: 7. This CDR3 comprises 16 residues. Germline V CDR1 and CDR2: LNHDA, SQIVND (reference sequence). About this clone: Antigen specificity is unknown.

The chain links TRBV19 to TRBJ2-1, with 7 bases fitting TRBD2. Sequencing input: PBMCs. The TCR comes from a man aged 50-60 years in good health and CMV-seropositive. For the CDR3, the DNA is TGTGCCAGTAGTATAGGTTGGCGGGAGAGGTACAATGAGCAGTTCTTC. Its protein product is CASSIGWRERYNEQFF.